Given below is one TCR beta chain in context. This sample was taken from a study of blood T cell repertoires in COVID-19. Background on the study: Specimens from acute and convalescent COVID-19 originated in the United States, Italy and Spain. Sources were T cells, B-cell-depleted T cells, or PBMCs; the material itself was cDNA or gDNA.

CDR1 is MNHEY and CDR2 is SVGEGT in the germline V gene. CDR3 length equals 14 residues. The junction had 4 bases not matched to a gene; V was cut back by 4 bases and J by 2 bases. As handled by the study authors: Amplified reference gene primers provided the basis for estimating nucleated cell counts. The repertoire was sequenced with immunoSEQ multiplex PCR; TCRdb's copy has only in-frame clones and lacks some. The D gene and trimming were derived from the DNA, and the V and J assignments and clone size from that table. The table lists roughly 39,000 clones, 86% of them singletons. The source material was peripheral blood. The receptor was isolated from a man in his fifties or sixties in a cohort sampled during active COVID-19. The V and J genes are TRBV6-2 or TRBV6-3 and TRBJ2-7, with 8 bases lining up with TRBD1. The CDR3 loop is CASSSVDRAYEQYF. DNA for the CDR3: TGTGCCAGCAGTTCGGTGGACAGGGCCTACGAGCAGTACTTC.